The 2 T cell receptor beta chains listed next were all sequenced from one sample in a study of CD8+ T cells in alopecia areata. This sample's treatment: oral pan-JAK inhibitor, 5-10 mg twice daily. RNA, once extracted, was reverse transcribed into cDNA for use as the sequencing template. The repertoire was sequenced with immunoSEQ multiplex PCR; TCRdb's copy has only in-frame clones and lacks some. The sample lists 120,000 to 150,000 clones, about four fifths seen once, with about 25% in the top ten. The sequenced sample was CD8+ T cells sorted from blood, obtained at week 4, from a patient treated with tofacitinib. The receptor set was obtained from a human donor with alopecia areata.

CDR3 sequence reads: CASSPSGTANTEAFF. The DNA for the CDR3 is TGCGCCAGCAGTCCATCCGGGACGGCGAACACTGAAGCTTTCTTT. The gene calls are TRBV4-1 and TRBJ1-1; the D gene is possibly TRBD1 (5 bases). Germline loops: CDR1 MGHRA, CDR2 YSYEKL. Deletions cut 6 bases from V and 1 base from J, with 15 bases between. The CDR3 spans 15 residues.

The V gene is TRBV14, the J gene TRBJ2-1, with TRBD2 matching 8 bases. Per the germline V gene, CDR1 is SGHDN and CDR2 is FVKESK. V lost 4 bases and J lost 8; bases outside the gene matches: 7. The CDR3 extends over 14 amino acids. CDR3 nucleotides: TGTGCCAGCAGCCCCTCCGGGAGGGGTTATGAGCAGTTCTTC. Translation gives CASSPSGRGYEQFF.